The T cell receptor beta chain under discussion was sequenced for a study of control samples from healthy donors and cancer patients. The data were produced by immunoSEQ multiplex PCR, yet TCRdb's version contains in-frame clones alone and is incomplete. The sample records fewer than 110,000 clones, 85% to 90% being singletons. With 8 bases removed from V and 1 base from J, the gap between germline ends came to 10 bases. This CDR3 region has 13 residues. Germline values: CDR1 KGHDR, CDR2 SFDVKD. The sample consisted of PBMCs. The chain is built from TRBV24-1 and TRBJ1-1; D is possibly TRBD1 (6 bases). The sequence came from a man in his 60s with lung cancer. CDR3 sequence reads: CATTGRGNTEAFF. The CDR3 nucleotides read TGTGCCACCACAGGCAGGGGGAACACTGAAGCTTTCTTT.